This T cell receptor (beta chain) was identified in a study of cytomegalovirus exposure and HLA in healthy donors. In the study overall: Inside one of the first data releases sat around 77 million unique TCRs taken from HLA-typed donors. Study results and limitations: For most TCR beta V segments, an earlier analysis put the productive rate at about 87% or about 30% of the time. Sequencing had likely introduced a cluster of highly shared sequence variants as an artifact.

Regarding this clone: Its antigen is still unknown.

The CDR3 covers 17 residues. Trimming left V 4 bases short and J 4 bases short, with 22 bases between. CDR1 and CDR2 from the germline V gene are MGHRA and YSYEKL. The PCR employed 60 Vbeta primers together with 13 Jbeta primers. Per the original methods: Some 10 million shared chains were among the roughly 78 million unique TCR beta chains that a later analysis counted. The repertoire was sequenced with immunoSEQ multiplex PCR; TCRdb's copy has only in-frame clones and lacks some. Clone size and the V and J calls come from that table; the DNA yielded D and trimming. The sample gives approximately 160,000 clones, over 60% of which show up once; roughly 3.1% is in the top ten.

This rearrangement joins TRBV4-1 to TRBJ1-2, with D possibly matching TRBD1 (5 bases). The sample consisted of PBMCs. This clonotype was obtained from a woman in her 30s in good health and CMV-seropositive. The CDR3 is CASSLGGDNSPSYGYTF. The CDR3, as DNA: TGCGCCAGCAGCCTAGGAGGGGATAATTCACCTTCCTATGGCTACACCTTC.